These 18 T cell receptor beta chains share one sample of origin, sequenced in a study of Graves' ophthalmopathy and Graves' hyperthyroidism. The sequenced template was RNA, covering the TCR beta CDR3 region. First-round RT-PCR relied on HTBI primers, and a second-round multiplex PCR came next. MiXCR, applied by TCRdb to the multiplex PCR reads, yields one record per CDR3 protein. The data show almost 400,000 distinct CDR3 sequences, around 18% seen once. The specimen was peripheral blood. These receptors were obtained from a woman aged 18-35 years with Graves' ophthalmopathy.

This rearrangement joins TRBV12-3 or TRBV12-4 to TRBJ1-1; the D gene is possibly TRBD1 (5 bases). The CDR3 sequence is 14 residues long. V shed 3 bases and J shed 6 bases, with 14 bases lying between them. The CDR3 here is CASSFGGVIAEAFF. The CDR3 bases are TGTGCCAGCAGTTTCGGGGGGGTAATAGCTGAAGCTTTCTTT.

This clonotype was seen ten or more times. The gene calls are TRBV6-1 and TRBJ1-1, with D hard to call. Trimming shortened V by 2 bases and J by 8 bases, and 15 bases separated the two germline ends. The CDR3 is 14 residues long. CDR1 and CDR2 from the germline V gene are MNHNS and SASEGT. CDR3 sequence (DNA): TGTGCCAGCAGTGAAATCAGCTCTCGAGGGGAAGCTTTCTTT. Protein: CASSEISSRGEAFF.

This clonotype was found many times. This may be a read error: a much more frequent sequence differs by one nucleotide. The gene calls are TRBV7-9 and TRBJ1-1; 8 bases align to TRBD1. Trimming removed 6 bases from V and 1 base from J; junction bases left unmatched: 4. CDR3 length: 14 residues. Looked up from germline, CDR1 is SEHNR and CDR2 is FQNEAQ (reference sequence). The CDR3: CASSSGTGNTEAFF. In nucleotides, the CDR3 is TGTGCCAGCAGTTCAGGGACAGGGAACACTGAAGCTTTCTTT.

The table lists this clonotype with many counts. The V gene is TRBV6-2 or TRBV6-3, the J gene TRBJ2-7; D may correspond to TRBD1 or TRBD2 (5 bases each). The germline V gene has CDR1 MNHEY and CDR2 SVGEGT. V was trimmed by 6 bases and J by 4 bases, leaving 13 bases between them. The CDR3 runs to 13 residues. The CDR3 nucleotides read TGTGCCAGCAGCTCCAGGGACCCTTACGAGCAGTACTTC. Its translation: CASSSRDPYEQYF.

A remark on this clonotype: A read error may be the cause here, since a much bigger clone is one base away. V and J are TRBV7-2 and TRBJ2-5; D may be TRBD1 (5 bases). CDR3 length: 15 residues. The germline V and J ends were trimmed by 4 bases and 3 bases, with 15 bases remaining between them. The V gene's germline CDR1 is SGHTA and CDR2 FQGNSA. Here the CDR3 DNA reads TGTGCCAGCAGCTCCATAGGGGCCCCTGAAGAGACCCAGTACTTC. Residues: CASSSIGAPEETQYF.

This clonotype appeared many times. This chain uses TRBV7-4 with TRBJ1-5; 7 bases align to TRBD1. CDR3 length: 14 residues. Trimming at V came to 5 bases and at J to 7 bases, leaving 8 bases not matched to a gene. The germline CDR1 and CDR2 sequences are SGHVT and SQSDAQ. The DNA of the CDR3 is TGTGCCAGCAGCCCTTGGACAGGATACCAGCCCCAGCATTTT. Protein product: CASSPWTGYQPQHF.

The chain joins TRBV27 to TRBJ2-7; 9 bases match TRBD1. The germline CDR1 and CDR2 sequences are MNHEY and SMNVEV (reference sequence). The CDR3 sequence is 15 residues long. V shed 5 bases, J shed 2 bases, and the junction held 7 bases outside the gene matches. DNA for the CDR3: TGTGCCAGCAGTCTCCGGGACAGGGTAGCCTACGAGCAGTACTTC. Protein product: CASSLRDRVAYEQYF.

This clonotype was seen repeatedly, ten times or more. The CDR3 nucleotides are TGTGCCAGCGAGGGTGTACTTCGTGAGGTTTGGCATCAGTCGACCGGGGAGCTGTTTTTT. It encodes CASEGVLREVWHQSTGELFF. The chain carries TRBV7-8 and TRBJ2-2, with D perhaps TRBD2 (5 bases). Trimming left V 8 bases short and J 5 bases short, with 33 bases between. Germline CDR1 is SGHVS and CDR2 is FQNEAQ. This CDR3 has 20 residues.

There are many counts of this clonotype. The chain joins TRBV29-1 to TRBJ2-7; 13 bases map to TRBD2. The germline V gene encodes CDR1 SQVTM and CDR2 ANQGSEA. With 6 bases clipped from V and 6 bases from J, the junction kept 2 bases outside the gene matches. The CDR3 runs to 12 residues. CDR3 protein: CSVRLAGGEQYF. In nucleotides, the CDR3 is TGCAGCGTCCGACTAGCGGGAGGCGAGCAGTACTTC.

This clonotype was observed at least ten times. V gene TRBV7-2 combines with J gene TRBJ1-6, with D possibly TRBD1 on 5 matching bases. V lost 4 bases and J 7 bases, leaving 14 bases between the germline ends. CDR3 size: 15 residues. From germline, CDR1 is SGHTA and CDR2 FQGNSA. CDR3 nucleotide sequence: TGTGCCAGCAGCTCTTCAGGGCCTCGGAATTCACCCCTCCACTTT. Encoded protein: CASSSSGPRNSPLHF. The entire variable domain, with the rest obtained from reference TRBV7-2 and TRBJ1-6, is as follows: GAGVSQSPSNKVTEKGKDVELRCDPISGHTALYWYRQSLGQGLEFLIYFQGNSAPDKSGLPSDRFSAERTGGSVSTLTIQRTQQEDSAVYLCASSSSGPRNSPLHFGNGTRLTVT.

This clonotype was seen repeatedly, ten times or more. The chain joins TRBV5-1 to TRBJ2-2, with TRBD2 as a possible D gene (6 bases). The CDR3 consists of 15 residues. Trimming cost V 3 bases and J 3 bases, with 12 bases left between them. Germline CDR1 is SGHRS and CDR2 is YFSETQ. The CDR3 DNA reads TGCGCCAGCAGCTCTTCCGGGACTTACACCGGGGAGCTGTTTTTT. This gives the protein CASSSSGTYTGELFF.

This clonotype was detected many times. The chain uses TRBV6-1 and TRBJ1-1, with D hard to call. Germline-derived CDR1 and CDR2 are MNHNS and SASEGT. V lost 4 bases to trimming and J lost 1 base, with 10 bases between them. CDR3 length equals 14 residues. In nucleotides, the CDR3 is TGTGCCAGCAGTGCCAATGCGGGGAACACTGAAGCTTTCTTT. Translation: CASSANAGNTEAFF.

There are many counts of this clonotype. V usage is TRBV28 and J usage is TRBJ1-1; TRBD1 might be the D (5 bases). Germline V CDR1 and CDR2: MDHEN, SYDVKM. V gave up 4 bases and J gave up 5 bases, with 14 bases separating them. The length of the CDR3 is 14 residues. This CDR3 is CASSSGGVGTEAFF. CDR3 DNA: TGTGCCAGCAGTTCGGGGGGGGTTGGGACTGAAGCTTTCTTT.

In this sample, this clonotype turned up many times. The chain uses TRBV14 and TRBJ2-5; D uncertain. CDR1 is SGHDN, CDR2 FVKESK, per germline. This CDR3 contains 11 residues. V was trimmed by 3 bases and J by 5 bases, leaving 4 bases between them. CDR3 bases: TGTGCCAGCAGCCATGGCGAGACCCAGTACTTC. It is translated as CASSHGETQYF.

This clonotype has ten or more counts. Possible read error: a much larger clone is one base away. In DNA, the CDR3 is TGTGCCAGCAGTTCGGGAATTTACGGGCAGTACTTC. Its translation: CASSSGIYGQYF. This chain uses TRBV28 with TRBJ2-7; D is possibly TRBD2 (5 bases). The length of the CDR3 is 12 residues. CDR1 is MDHEN and CDR2 is SYDVKM in the germline V gene.

This clonotype was observed at least ten times. The chain carries TRBV6-2 or TRBV6-3 and TRBJ2-7, with 8 bases lining up with TRBD1. CDR3 size: 14 residues. Trimming at V came to 6 bases and at J to 2 bases, leaving 6 bases not matched to a gene. Germline CDR1 MNHEY, CDR2 SVGEGT. The CDR3 sequence is CASSNRQGPYEQYF. The CDR3, as DNA: TGTGCCAGCAGCAACCGACAGGGGCCCTACGAGCAGTACTTC.

This clonotype appeared a few times. J is TRBJ2-7 and V is TRBV4-1; maybe TRBD2 (5 bases). This CDR3 has 14 residues. Trimming pared 4 bases from V and 6 bases from J, leaving 16 bases between. Looked up from germline, CDR1 is MGHRA and CDR2 is YSYEKL. CDR3: CASSREVAAGEQYF. CDR3 nucleotide sequence: TGCGCCAGCAGCCGCGAAGTAGCTGCGGGCGAGCAGTACTTC.

This clonotype has a count of ten or more. The rearrangement joins TRBV7-2 to TRBJ1-2; D is unclear. Germline loops: CDR1 SGHTA, CDR2 FQGNSA. V lost 3 bases to trimming and J lost 2 bases, with 13 bases between them. The CDR3 runs to 15 residues. The CDR3 region has the DNA TGTGCCAGCAGCTTTCCGCTAAGGTCAAACTATGGCTACACCTTC. This codes for CASSFPLRSNYGYTF.